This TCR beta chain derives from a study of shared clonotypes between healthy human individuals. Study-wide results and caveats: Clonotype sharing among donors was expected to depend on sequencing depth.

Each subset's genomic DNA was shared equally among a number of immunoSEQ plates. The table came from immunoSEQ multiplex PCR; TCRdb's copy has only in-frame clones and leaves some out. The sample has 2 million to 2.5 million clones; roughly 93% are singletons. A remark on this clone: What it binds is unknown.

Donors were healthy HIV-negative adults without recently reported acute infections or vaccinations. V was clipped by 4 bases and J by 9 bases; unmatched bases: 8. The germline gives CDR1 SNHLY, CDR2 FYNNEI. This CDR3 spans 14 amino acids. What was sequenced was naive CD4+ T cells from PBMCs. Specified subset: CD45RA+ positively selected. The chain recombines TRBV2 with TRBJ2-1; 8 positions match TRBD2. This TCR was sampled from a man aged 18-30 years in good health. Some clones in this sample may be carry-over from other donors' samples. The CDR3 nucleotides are TGTGCCAGCAGTGGCAGCGGGAGTGCCATTGAGCAGTTCTTC. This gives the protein CASSGSGSAIEQFF.